This paragraph reports one T cell receptor (beta chain). This sample was taken from a study of identifying expanded T cells in peripheral blood. During the collection period, no donor immune events like infections were recorded. Profiled with immunoSEQ multiplex PCR; TCRdb holds only in-frame clones, not every one. The sample carries 85,000 to 90,000 clones, 70% to 90% recorded once. Germline values: CDR1 MNHEY, CDR2 SMNVEV (reference sequence). There are 16 residues in the CDR3. J lost 6 bases, V lost 3 bases, and 6 bases had no gene match. This TCR was sampled from a person between 18 and 69 years old in good health. Material for sequencing was blood. The chain couples TRBV27 to TRBJ2-2, with TRBD1 matching 11 bases. CDR3 loop: CASSFMGTGGAGELFF. CDR3 DNA sequence: TGTGCCAGCAGTTTTATGGGGACAGGGGGAGCCGGGGAGCTGTTTTTT.